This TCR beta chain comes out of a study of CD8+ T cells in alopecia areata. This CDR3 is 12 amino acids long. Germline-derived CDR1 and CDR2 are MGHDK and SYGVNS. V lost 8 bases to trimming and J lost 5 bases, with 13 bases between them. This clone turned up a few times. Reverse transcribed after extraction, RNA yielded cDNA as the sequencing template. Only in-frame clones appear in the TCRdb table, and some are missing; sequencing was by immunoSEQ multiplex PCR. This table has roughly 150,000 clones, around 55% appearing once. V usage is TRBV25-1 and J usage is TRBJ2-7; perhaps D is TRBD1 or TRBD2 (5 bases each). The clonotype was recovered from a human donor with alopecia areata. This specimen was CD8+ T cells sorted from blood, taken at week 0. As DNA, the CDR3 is TGTGCCAGCGGAGACTCGGGGCACGAGCAGTACTTC. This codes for CASGDSGHEQYF.